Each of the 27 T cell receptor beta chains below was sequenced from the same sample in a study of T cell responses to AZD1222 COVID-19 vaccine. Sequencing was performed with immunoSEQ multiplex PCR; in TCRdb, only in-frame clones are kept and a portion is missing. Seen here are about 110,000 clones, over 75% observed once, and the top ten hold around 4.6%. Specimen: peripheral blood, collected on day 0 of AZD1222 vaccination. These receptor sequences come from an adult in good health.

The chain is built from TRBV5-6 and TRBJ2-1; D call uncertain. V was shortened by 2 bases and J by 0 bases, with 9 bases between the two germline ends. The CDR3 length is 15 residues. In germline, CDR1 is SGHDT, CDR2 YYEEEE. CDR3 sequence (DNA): TGTGCCAGCAGCTTTTACGGCAACTCCTACAATGAGCAGTTCTTC. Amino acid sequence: CASSFYGNSYNEQFF.

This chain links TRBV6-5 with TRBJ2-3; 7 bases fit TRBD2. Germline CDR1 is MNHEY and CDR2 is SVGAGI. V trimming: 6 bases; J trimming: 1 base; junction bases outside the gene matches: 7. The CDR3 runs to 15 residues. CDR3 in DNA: TGTGCCAGCAGCCCCCGCCGGGGGGGCACAGATACGCAGTATTTT. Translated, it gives CASSPRRGGTDTQYF.

CDR3 residues: CASSDGRTNTGELFF. The CDR3 nucleotides read TGTGCCAGCAGCGATGGACGGACGAACACCGGGGAGCTGTTTTTT. This chain joins TRBV7-2 and TRBJ2-2, with unresolved D. V dropped 5 bases and J dropped 0 bases, with 10 bases sitting between them. This CDR3 contains 15 residues. CDR1 and CDR2 from the germline V gene are SGHTA and FQGNSA.

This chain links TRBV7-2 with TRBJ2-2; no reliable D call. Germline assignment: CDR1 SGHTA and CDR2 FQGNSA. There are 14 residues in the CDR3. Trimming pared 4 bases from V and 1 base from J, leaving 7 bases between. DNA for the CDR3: TGTGCCAGCAGCTCCCGGCAGAACACCGGGGAGCTGTTTTTT. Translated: CASSSRQNTGELFF.

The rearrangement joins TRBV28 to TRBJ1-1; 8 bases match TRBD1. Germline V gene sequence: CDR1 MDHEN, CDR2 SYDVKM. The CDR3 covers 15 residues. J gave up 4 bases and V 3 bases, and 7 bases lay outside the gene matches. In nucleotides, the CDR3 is TGTGCCAGCAGTTTGACAGGGGTTGGCGGCACTGAAGCTTTCTTT. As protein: CASSLTGVGGTEAFF.

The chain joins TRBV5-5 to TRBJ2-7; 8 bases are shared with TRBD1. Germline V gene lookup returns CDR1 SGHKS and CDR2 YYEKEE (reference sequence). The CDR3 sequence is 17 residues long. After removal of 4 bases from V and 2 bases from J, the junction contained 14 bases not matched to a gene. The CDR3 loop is CASSVRPRQGTPYEQYF. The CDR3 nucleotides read TGTGCCAGCAGCGTACGACCGAGACAGGGGACACCCTACGAGCAGTACTTC.

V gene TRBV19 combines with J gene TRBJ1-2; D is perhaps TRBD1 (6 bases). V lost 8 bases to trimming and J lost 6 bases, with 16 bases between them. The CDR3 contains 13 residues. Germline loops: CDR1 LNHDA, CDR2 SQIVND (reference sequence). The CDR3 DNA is TGTGCCAGTCGCGAAACAGGGACCCATGGCTACACCTTC. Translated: CASRETGTHGYTF.

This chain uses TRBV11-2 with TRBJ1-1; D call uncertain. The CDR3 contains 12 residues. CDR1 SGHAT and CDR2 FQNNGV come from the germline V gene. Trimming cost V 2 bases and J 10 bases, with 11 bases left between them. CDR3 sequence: CASSLSGKVAFF. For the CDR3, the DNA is TGTGCCAGCAGCTTATCGGGAAAGGTAGCTTTCTTT.

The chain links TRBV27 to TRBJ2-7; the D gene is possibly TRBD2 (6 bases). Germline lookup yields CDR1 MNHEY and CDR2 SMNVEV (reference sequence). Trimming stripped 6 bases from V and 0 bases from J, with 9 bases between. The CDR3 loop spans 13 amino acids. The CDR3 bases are TGTGCCAGCAGCAAGACTAGCTCCTACGAGCAGTACTTC. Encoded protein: CASSKTSSYEQYF.

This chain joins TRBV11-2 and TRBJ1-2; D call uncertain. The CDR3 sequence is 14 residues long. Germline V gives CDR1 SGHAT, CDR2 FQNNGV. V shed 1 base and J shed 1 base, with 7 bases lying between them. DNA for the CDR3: TGTGCCAGCAGCTTAGGGCTCGGTAACTATGGCTACACCTTC. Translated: CASSLGLGNYGYTF.

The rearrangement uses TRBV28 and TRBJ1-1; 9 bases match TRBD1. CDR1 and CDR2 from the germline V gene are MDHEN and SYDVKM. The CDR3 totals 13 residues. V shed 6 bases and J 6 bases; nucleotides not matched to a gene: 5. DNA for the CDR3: TGTGCCAGCAGATCACAGGGGGCCTCTGAAGCTTTCTTT. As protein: CASRSQGASEAFF.

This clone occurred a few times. CDR3 sequence (DNA): TGTGCCAGCAGCGTAGATGTAGGGGGGAGAGGGGCTCCTGAAGCTTTCTTT. It is translated as CASSVDVGGRGAPEAFF. The V and J genes are TRBV9 and TRBJ1-1; perhaps TRBD1 as D (6 bases). The CDR3 length is 17 residues. Germline values: CDR1 SGDLS, CDR2 YYNGEE. The V end lost 0 bases, the J end lost 6 bases, and 21 bases lay between the germline ends.

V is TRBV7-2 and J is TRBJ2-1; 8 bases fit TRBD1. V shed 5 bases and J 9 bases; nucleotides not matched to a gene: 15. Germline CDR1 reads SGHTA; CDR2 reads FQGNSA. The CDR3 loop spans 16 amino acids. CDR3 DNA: TGTGCCAGCAGCCGGGACCAGGGGGCCCCTCGAGGTGAGCAGTTCTTC. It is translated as CASSRDQGAPRGEQFF.

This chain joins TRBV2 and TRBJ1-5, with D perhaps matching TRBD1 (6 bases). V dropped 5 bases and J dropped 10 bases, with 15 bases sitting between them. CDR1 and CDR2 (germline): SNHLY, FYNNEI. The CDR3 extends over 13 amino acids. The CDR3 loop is CASSPVGTPPQHF. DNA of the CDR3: TGTGCCAGCAGTCCAGTCGGGACACCACCCCAGCATTTT.

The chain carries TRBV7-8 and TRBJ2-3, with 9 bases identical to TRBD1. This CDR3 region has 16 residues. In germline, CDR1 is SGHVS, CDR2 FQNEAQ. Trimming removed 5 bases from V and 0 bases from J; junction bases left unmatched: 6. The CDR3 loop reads CASSVGQGRSTDTQYF. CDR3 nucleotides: TGTGCCAGCAGCGTAGGACAGGGGCGGAGCACAGATACGCAGTATTTT.

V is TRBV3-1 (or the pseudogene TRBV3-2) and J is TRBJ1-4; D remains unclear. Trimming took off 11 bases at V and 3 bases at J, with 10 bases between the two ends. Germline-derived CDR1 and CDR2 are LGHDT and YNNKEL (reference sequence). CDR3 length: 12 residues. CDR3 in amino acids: CACRAANEKLFF. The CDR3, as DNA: TGTGCCTGCCGCGCGGCTAATGAAAAACTGTTTTTT.

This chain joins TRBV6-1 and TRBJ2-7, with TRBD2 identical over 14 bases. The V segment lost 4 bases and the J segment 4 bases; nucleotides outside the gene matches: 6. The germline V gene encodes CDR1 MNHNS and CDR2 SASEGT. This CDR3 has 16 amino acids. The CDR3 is CASSAGLAGGRYEQYF. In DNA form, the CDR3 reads TGTGCCAGCAGTGCCGGACTAGCGGGAGGCCGGTACGAGCAGTACTTC.

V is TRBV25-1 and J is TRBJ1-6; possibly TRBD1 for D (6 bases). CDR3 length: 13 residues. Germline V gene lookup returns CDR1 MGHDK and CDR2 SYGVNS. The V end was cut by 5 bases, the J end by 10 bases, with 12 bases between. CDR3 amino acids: CASSQGLRSPLHF. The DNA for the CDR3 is TGTGCCAGCAGTCAGGGGTTGCGATCACCCCTCCACTTT.

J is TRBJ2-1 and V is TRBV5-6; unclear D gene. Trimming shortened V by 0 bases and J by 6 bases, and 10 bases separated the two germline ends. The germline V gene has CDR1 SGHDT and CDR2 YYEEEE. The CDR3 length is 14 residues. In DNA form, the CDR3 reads TGTGCCAGCAGCTTGGGGGTGTTGGGCAATGAGCAGTTCTTC. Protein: CASSLGVLGNEQFF.

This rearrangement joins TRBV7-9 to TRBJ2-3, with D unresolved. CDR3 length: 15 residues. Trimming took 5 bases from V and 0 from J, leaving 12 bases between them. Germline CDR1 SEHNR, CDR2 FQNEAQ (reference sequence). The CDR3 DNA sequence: TGTGCCAGCAGCCCCTCGCTAGTCAGCACAGATACGCAGTATTTT. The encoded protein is CASSPSLVSTDTQYF.

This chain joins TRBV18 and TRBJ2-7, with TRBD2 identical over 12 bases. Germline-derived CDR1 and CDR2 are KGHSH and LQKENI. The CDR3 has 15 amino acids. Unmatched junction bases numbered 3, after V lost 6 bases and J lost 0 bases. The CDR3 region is CASSPTSGGSYEQYF. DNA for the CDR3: TGTGCCAGCTCGCCGACTAGCGGGGGCTCCTACGAGCAGTACTTC.

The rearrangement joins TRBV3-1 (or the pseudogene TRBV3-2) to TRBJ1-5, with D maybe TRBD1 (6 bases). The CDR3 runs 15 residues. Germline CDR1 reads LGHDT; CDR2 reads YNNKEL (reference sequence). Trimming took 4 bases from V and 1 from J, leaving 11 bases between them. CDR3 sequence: CASSRGHLSNQPQHF. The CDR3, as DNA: TGTGCCAGCAGCCGGGGACATCTCAGCAATCAGCCCCAGCATTTT.

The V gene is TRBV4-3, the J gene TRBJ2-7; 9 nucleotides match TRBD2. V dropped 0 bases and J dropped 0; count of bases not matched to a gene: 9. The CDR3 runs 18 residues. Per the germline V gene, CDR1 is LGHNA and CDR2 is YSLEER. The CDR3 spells CASSQDLLTSGSSYEQYF. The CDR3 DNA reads TGCGCCAGCAGCCAAGATTTGCTAACTAGCGGGTCCTCCTACGAGCAGTACTTC.

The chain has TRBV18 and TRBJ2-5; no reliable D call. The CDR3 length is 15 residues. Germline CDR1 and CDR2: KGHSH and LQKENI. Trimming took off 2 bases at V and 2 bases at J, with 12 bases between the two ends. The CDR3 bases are TGTGCCAGCTCACCAGCCGCAGCCCGACAAGAGACCCAGTACTTC. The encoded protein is CASSPAAARQETQYF.

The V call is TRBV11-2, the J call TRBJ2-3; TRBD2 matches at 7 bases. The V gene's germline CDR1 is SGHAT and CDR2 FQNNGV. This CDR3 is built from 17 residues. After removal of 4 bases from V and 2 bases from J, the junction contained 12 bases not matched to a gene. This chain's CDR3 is CASSSNRGRGTTDTQYF. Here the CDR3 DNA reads TGTGCCAGCAGCTCTAATCGGGGGAGGGGAACCACAGATACGCAGTATTTT.

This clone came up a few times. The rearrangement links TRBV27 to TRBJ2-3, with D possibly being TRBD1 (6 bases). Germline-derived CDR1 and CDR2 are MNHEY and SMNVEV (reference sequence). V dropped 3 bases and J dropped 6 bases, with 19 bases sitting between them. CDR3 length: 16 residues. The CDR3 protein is CASSFNSPGHGDTQYF. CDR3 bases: TGTGCCAGCAGTTTTAACTCCCCGGGACATGGGGATACGCAGTATTTT.

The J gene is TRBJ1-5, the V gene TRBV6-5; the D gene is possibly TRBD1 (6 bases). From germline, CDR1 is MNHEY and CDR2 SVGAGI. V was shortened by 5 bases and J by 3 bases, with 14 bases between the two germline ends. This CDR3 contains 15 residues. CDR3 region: CASSQQGINNQPQHF. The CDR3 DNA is TGTGCCAGCAGTCAACAGGGAATTAACAATCAGCCCCAGCATTTT.